The clone carrying this T cell receptor beta chain was recorded only once. These data originate in a study of cytomegalovirus exposure and HLA in healthy donors. The CDR3 has 14 residues. Germline CDR1 and CDR2: SGDLS and YYNGEE. V lost 4 bases and J lost 6, with 16 bases in between. The PCR had 60 Vbeta and 13 Jbeta primers. Clones were read by immunoSEQ multiplex PCR, and TCRdb kept only the in-frame ones, dropping some. The sample lists 65,000 to 75,000 clones, 74% occurring once. Sequenced sample: PBMCs. The sequence derives from a woman aged 55-69 years in good health and CMV-seropositive. The rearrangement uses TRBV9 and TRBJ1-2; D perhaps matches TRBD1 (6 bases). CDR3 protein: CASSHDGGNDGYTF. The CDR3 DNA reads as TGTGCCAGCAGCCACGATGGGGGCAACGATGGCTACACCTTC. Looking up the rest from reference TRBV9 and TRBJ1-2 gives the full variable domain: DSGVTQTPKHLITATGQRVTLRCSPRSGDLSVYWYQQSLDQGLQFLIQYYNGEERAKGNILERFSAQQFPDLHSELNLSSLELGDSALYFCASSHDGGNDGYTFGSGTRLTVV.